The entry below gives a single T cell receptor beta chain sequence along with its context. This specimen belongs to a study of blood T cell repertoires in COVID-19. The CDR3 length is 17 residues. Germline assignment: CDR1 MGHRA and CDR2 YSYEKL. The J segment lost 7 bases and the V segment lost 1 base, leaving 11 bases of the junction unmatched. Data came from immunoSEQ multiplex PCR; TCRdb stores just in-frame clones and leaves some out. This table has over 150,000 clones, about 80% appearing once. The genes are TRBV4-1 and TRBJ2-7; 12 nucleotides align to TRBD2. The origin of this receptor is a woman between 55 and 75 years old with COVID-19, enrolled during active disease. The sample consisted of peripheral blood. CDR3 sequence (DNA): TGCGCCAGCAGCCAAGGGACTAGCGGGATTTTTTTGGGAGAGCAGTACTTC. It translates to CASSQGTSGIFLGEQYF.